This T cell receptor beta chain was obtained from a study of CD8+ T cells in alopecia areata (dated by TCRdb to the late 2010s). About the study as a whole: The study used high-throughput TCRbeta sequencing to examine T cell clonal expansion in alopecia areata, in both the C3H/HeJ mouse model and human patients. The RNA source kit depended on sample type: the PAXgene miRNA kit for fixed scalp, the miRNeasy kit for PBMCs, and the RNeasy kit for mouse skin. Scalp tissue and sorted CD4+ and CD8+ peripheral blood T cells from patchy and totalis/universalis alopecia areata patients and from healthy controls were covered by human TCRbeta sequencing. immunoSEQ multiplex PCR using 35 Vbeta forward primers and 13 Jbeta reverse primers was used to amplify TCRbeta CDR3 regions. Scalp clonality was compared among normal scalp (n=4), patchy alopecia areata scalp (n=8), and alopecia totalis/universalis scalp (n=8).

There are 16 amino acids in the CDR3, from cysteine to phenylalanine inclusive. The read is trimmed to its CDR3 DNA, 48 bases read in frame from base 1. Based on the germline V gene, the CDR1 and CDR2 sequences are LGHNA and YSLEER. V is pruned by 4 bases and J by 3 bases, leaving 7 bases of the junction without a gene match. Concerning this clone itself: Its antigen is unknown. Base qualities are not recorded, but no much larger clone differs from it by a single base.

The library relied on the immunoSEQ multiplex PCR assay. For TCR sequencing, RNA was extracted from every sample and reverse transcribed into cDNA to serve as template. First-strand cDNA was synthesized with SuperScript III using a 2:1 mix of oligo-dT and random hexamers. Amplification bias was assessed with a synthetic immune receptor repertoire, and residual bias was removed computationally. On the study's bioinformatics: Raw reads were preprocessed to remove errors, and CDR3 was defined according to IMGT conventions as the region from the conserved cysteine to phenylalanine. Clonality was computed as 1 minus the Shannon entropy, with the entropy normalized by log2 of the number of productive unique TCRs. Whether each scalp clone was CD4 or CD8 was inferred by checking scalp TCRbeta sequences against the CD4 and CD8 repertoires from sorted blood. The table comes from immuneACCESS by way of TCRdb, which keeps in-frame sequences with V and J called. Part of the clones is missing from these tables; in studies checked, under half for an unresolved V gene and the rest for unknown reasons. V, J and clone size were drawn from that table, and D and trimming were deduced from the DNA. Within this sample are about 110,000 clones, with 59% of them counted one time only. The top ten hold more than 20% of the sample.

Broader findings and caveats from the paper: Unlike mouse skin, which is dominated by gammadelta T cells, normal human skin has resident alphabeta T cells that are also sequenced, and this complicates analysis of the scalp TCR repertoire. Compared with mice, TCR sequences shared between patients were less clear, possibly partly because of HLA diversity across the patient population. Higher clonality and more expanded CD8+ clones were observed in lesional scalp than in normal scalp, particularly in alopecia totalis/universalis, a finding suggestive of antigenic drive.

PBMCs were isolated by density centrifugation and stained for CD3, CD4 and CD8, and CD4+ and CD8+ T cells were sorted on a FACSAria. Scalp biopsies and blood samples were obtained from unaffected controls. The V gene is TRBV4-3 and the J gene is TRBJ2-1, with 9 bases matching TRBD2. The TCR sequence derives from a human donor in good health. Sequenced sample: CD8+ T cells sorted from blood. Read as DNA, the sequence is TGCGCCAGCAGCCTTATGCGGGGGGGCGTCTACAATGAGCAGTTCTTC. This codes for CASSLMRGGVYNEQFF.